The clone carrying this T cell receptor (beta chain) came up many times. This specimen belongs to a study of blood T cells in healthy people across ages. Germline assignment: CDR1 SGDLS and CDR2 YYNGEE. CDR3 length equals 14 residues. The J segment lost 4 bases and the V segment lost 3 bases, leaving 6 bases of the junction unmatched. It was with a sample-barcoded 5' primer and a J-beta primer mix that a second PCR of roughly 6 to 12 cycles was run. TCRdb re-derived calls from the 5' RACE reads in MiXCR, one entry per CDR3 protein. This table has about 930,000 distinct CDR3 sequences, roughly 29% appearing once. A further study also used this sample, focusing on T cells of mothers and their children. That source notes: With the M1S primer of the second PCR, sample barcodes and 2-4 random nucleotides were added.

This chain uses TRBV9 with TRBJ1-2; 7 nucleotides agree with TRBD1. This clonotype was obtained from a woman aged 40 to 50 in good health. Input material: blood. The CDR3 DNA reads as TGTGCCAGCAGCGCGGCGACAGGGACCTATGGCTACACCTTC. This sequence encodes CASSAATGTYGYTF.